The 10 T cell receptor beta chains below come from one sample, sequenced in a study of CD8 T cells in ankylosing spondylitis. TCRdb called the 5' RACE reads again in MiXCR, with one record for every CDR3 protein. This table holds 150,000 to 200,000 distinct CDR3 sequences, about 32% found once. Input material: synovial fluid, either unsorted or a sorted T cell fraction (not recorded which). The source is a male donor with ankylosing spondylitis.

The chain is built from TRBV28 and TRBJ2-1; 9 bases map to TRBD2. The germline CDR1 and CDR2 sequences are MDHEN and SYDVKM. The trim removed 4 bases at V and 5 bases at J, leaving 15 bases unmatched. The CDR3 totals 18 residues. CDR3 residues: CASSSPGGAGGPNNEQFF. DNA of the CDR3: TGTGCCAGCAGTTCCCCCGGCGGGGCGGGAGGGCCTAACAATGAGCAGTTCTTC.

The V and J genes are TRBV7-9 and TRBJ1-4; D call uncertain. V lost 1 base, J lost 8 bases, and 11 bases lay in between. The CDR3 covers 14 residues. CDR1 and CDR2 from the germline V gene are SEHNR and FQNEAQ (reference sequence). This CDR3 is CASSLDFRSEKLFF. The CDR3 DNA sequence: TGTGCCAGCAGCTTAGACTTTCGATCCGAAAAACTGTTTTTT.

This clonotype was observed a handful of times. The J gene is TRBJ2-3, the V gene TRBV9; TRBD2 matches at 7 bases. Germline V gene data show CDR1 as SGDLS and CDR2 as YYNGEE. With 0 bases clipped from V and 5 bases from J, the junction kept 6 bases outside the gene matches. This CDR3 comprises 15 residues. This CDR3 is CASSVDGGGGDTQYF. Written as DNA, the CDR3 is TGTGCCAGCAGCGTAGATGGCGGGGGAGGAGATACGCAGTATTTT.

This chain joins TRBV9 and TRBJ1-3; D not resolved. The V end was cut by 0 bases, the J end by 0 bases, with 7 bases between. The germline V gene encodes CDR1 SGDLS and CDR2 YYNGEE. The CDR3 is 15 residues long. The DNA of the CDR3 is TGTGCCAGCAGCGTAGACAATCTCTCTGGAAACACCATATATTTT. This encodes CASSVDNLSGNTIYF.

The chain employs TRBV20-1 and TRBJ2-1, with TRBD2 identical over 8 bases. CDR3 length: 15 residues. V was clipped by 5 bases and J by 2 bases; unmatched bases: 8. Germline V CDR1 and CDR2: DFQATT, SNEGSKA (reference sequence). The chain's CDR3 is CSARSLAEAYNEQFF. CDR3 nucleotide sequence: TGCAGTGCTCGCTCACTAGCGGAAGCCTACAATGAGCAGTTCTTC.

The gene calls are TRBV28 and TRBJ1-2; maybe TRBD1 (6 bases). CDR3 length equals 14 residues. Germline V gives CDR1 MDHEN, CDR2 SYDVKM. Trimming took 2 bases from V and 8 from J, leaving 15 bases between them. CDR3 sequence (DNA): TGTGCCAGCAGTTTAGCCGGGGGGGGCGTCGGCTACACCTTC. Translation gives CASSLAGGGVGYTF.

For the CDR3, the DNA is TGTGCCACCAGCAGAAGTAGAGGGACAGCTGGAACAGATACGCAGTATTTT. It specifies CATSRSRGTAGTDTQYF. This chain joins TRBV15 and TRBJ2-3, with 7 positions matching TRBD1. The CDR3 runs to 17 residues. Germline V lookup: CDR1 LNHNV, CDR2 YYDKDF (reference sequence). V was clipped by 2 bases and J by 3 bases; unmatched bases: 11.

This chain joins TRBV7-9 and TRBJ2-1; the D is unclear. V was clipped by 5 bases and J by 10 bases, with 18 bases between them. Germline CDR1 SEHNR, CDR2 FQNEAQ (reference sequence). The length of the CDR3 is 14 residues. The CDR3 DNA reads TGTGCCAGCAGCCCCGGTTCGAGTGGGCTCGAGCAGTTCTTC. Its protein is CASSPGSSGLEQFF. Combining the CDR3 with reference TRBV7-9 and TRBJ2-1 gives the whole variable domain DTGVSQNPRHKITKRGQNVTFRCDPISEHNRLYWYRQTLGQGPEFLTYFQNEAQLEKSRLLSDRFSAERPKGSFSTLEIQRTEQGDSAMYLCASSPGSSGLEQFFGPGTRLTVL.

The V and J genes are TRBV7-8 and TRBJ2-7; D may be TRBD1 (6 bases). In germline, CDR1 is SGHVS, CDR2 FQNEAQ. The CDR3 is 15 amino acids. V shed 0 bases and J shed 4 bases, with 13 bases lying between them. This CDR3 reads CASSLAQGSGYEQYF. The CDR3 region has the DNA TGTGCCAGCAGCTTAGCGCAGGGGTCCGGGTACGAGCAGTACTTC.

On this clonotype itself: An end of the junction does not agree with germline; a read error may underlie this. The chain combines TRBV20-1 with TRBJ2-5; 8 nucleotides line up with TRBD1. Germline V lookup: CDR1 DFQATT, CDR2 SNEGSKA (reference sequence). The CDR3 length is 18 residues. The CDR3 protein is CSARESRDRWAAQETQYF. The CDR3 coding sequence is TGCAGTGCGAGAGAGAGCCGGGACAGGTGGGCGGCCCAAGAGACCCAGTACTTC.